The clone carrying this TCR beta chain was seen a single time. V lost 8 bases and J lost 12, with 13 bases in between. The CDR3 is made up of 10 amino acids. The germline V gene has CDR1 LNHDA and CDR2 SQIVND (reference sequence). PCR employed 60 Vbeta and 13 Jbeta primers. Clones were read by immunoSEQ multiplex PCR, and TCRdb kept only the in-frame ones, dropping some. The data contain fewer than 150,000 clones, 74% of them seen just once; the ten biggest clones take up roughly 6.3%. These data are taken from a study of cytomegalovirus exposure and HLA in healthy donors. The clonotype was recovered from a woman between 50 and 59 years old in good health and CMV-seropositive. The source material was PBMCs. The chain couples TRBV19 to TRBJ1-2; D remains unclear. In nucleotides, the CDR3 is TGTGCCAGTTCCTGGGCGTTGGACACCTTC. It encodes CASSWALDTF.